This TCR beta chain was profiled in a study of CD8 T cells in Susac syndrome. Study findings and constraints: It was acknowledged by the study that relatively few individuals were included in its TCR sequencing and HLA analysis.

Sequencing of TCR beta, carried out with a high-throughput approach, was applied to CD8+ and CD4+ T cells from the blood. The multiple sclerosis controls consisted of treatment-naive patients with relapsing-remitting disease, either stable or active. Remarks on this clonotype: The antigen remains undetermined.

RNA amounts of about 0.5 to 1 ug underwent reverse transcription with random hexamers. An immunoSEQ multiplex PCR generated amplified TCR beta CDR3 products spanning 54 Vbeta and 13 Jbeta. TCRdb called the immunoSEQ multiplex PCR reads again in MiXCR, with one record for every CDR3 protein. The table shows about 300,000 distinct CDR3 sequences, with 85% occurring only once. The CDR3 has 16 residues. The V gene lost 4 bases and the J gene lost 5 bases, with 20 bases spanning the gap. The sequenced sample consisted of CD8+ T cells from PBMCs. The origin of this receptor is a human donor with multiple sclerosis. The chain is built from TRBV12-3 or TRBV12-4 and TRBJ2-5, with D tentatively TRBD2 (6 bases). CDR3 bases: TGTGCCAGCAGTTCGGGGGACGTTTGGGTGGCTGAGACCCAGTACTTC. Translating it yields CASSSGDVWVAETQYF.